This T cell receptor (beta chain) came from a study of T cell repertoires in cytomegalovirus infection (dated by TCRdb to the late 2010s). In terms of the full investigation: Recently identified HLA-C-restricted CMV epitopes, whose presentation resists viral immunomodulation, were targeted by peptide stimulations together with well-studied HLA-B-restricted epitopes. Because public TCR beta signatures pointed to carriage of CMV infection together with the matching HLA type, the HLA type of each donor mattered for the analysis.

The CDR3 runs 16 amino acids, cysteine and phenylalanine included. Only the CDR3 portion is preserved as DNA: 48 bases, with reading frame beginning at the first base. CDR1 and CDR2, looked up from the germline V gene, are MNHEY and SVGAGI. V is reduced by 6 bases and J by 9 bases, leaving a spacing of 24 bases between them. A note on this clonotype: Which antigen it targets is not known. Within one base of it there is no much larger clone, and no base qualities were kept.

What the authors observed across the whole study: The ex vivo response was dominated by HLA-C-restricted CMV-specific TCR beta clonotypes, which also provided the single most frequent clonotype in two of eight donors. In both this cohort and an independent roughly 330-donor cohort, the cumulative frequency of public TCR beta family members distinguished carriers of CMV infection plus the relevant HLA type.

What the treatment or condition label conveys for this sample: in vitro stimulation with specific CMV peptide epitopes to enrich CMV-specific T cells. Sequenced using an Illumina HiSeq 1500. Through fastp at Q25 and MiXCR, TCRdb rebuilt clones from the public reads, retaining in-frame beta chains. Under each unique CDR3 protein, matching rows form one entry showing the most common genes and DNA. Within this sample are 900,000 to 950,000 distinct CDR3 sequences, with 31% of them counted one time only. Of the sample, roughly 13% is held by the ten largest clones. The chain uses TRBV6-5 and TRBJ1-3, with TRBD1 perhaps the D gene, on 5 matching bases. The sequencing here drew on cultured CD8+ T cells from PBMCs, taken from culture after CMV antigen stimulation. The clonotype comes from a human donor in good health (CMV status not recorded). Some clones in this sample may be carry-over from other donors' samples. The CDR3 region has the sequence CASRVLGARVDSTIYF. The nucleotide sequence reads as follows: TGTGCCAGCAGGGTACTAGGCGCCAGGGTAGACAGCACCATATATTTT.